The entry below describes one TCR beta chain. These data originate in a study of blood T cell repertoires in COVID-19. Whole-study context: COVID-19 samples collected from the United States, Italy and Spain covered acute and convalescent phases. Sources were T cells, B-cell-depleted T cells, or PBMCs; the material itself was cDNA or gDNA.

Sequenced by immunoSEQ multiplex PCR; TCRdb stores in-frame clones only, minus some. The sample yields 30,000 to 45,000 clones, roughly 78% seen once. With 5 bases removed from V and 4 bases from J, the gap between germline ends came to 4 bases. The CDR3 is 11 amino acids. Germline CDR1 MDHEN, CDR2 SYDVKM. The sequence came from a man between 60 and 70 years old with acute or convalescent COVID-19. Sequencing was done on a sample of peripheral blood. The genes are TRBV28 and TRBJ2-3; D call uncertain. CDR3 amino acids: CASSSADTQYF. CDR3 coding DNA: TGTGCCAGCAGTAGCGCAGATACGCAGTATTTT.